Each of the 12 T cell receptor beta chains below was sequenced from the same sample in a study of human T cells and chemical hapten exposure. Time point described: patch test 3, about 24 weeks after DPC sensitization. Noted treatment: therapeutic diphenylcyclopropenone sensitization with weekly scalp DPC. TCRdb called the RACE reads again in MiXCR, with one record for every CDR3 protein. The sample records roughly 50,000 distinct CDR3 sequences, 9.9% being singletons. The sample here was whole blood, taken in connection with sensitization to the hapten diphenylcyclopropenone (DPC). The receptors were gathered from a woman between 40 and 50 years old with alopecia areata. Some clones in this sample may be carry-over from other donors' samples.

Many counts were recorded for this clonotype. As DNA, the CDR3 is TGTGCCAGCAGCTTGGACGCCCCCTACGAGCAGTACTTC. This sequence encodes CASSLDAPYEQYF. The genes are TRBV5-5 and TRBJ2-7; D call uncertain. CDR1 and CDR2 (germline): SGHKS, YYEKEE (reference sequence). Trimming pared 0 bases from V and 2 bases from J, leaving 6 bases between. The CDR3 is 13 residues long.

To note about this clonotype: A read error may be the cause here, since a much bigger clone is one base away. This chain connects TRBV29-1 to TRBJ1-1; D uncertain. V dropped 3 bases and J dropped 5 bases, with 22 bases sitting between them. Germline V gene data show CDR1 as SQVTM and CDR2 as ANQGSEA. The CDR3 loop spans 16 amino acids. CDR3 protein: CSVDEGLLGYSTEAFF. As DNA, the CDR3 is TGCAGCGTTGACGAGGGTTTGTTGGGATATAGTACTGAAGCTTTCTTT.

This clonotype was counted only a few times. The V and J genes are TRBV29-1 and TRBJ1-1; 9 nucleotides align to TRBD1. The ends lost 6 bases at V and 0 bases at J; junction bases unmatched: 11. There are 16 residues in the CDR3. CDR1 is SQVTM and CDR2 is ANQGSEA in the germline V gene. DNA for the CDR3: TGCAGCGTGGGGACCGGGACAGGGTACATGAACACTGAAGCTTTCTTT. It yields the protein CSVGTGTGYMNTEAFF.

This clonotype turned up a few times. The rearrangement joins TRBV7-6 to TRBJ1-3; tentative D call: TRBD1 (6 bases). V lost 1 base, J lost 8 bases, and 15 bases lay in between. There are 15 residues in the CDR3. Germline V gene data show CDR1 as SGHVS and CDR2 as FNYEAQ. The CDR3 DNA reads as TGTGCCAGCAGCTTAGGTGGGGGCTTAACGGACACCATATATTTT. Residues: CASSLGGGLTDTIYF.

This clonotype appeared many times. This chain connects TRBV7-9 to TRBJ2-7; 7 nucleotides agree with TRBD1. The CDR3 extends over 14 amino acids. Per the germline V gene, CDR1 is SEHNR and CDR2 is FQNEAQ (reference sequence). V gave up 3 bases and J gave up 6 bases; unmatched junction bases: 8. CDR3 sequence (DNA): TGTGCCAGCAGCTTCGATGAGGGGGCTTTCGAGCAGTACTTC. Translating gives CASSFDEGAFEQYF.

At least ten counts were recorded for this clonotype. V usage is TRBV29-1 and J usage is TRBJ2-3; 8 bases line up with TRBD2. This CDR3 spans 13 amino acids. Germline CDR1 SQVTM, CDR2 ANQGSEA. With V trimmed by 4 bases and J by 1 base, 1 base remained unmatched. CDR3 DNA sequence: TGCAGCGTTGCGACTAGCGGCACAGATACGCAGTATTTT. Its protein is CSVATSGTDTQYF.

This clonotype was counted only a few times. The gene calls are TRBV7-9 and TRBJ1-6; D may be TRBD1 (5 bases). The CDR3 loop spans 15 amino acids. CDR1 is SEHNR, CDR2 FQNEAQ, per germline (reference sequence). Deletions cut 1 base from V and 8 bases from J, with 12 bases between. As DNA, the CDR3 is TGTGCCAGCAGCTTAGGCAGGGAATGGCATTCACCCCTCCACTTT. This sequence encodes CASSLGREWHSPLHF. Full variable domain (outside the CDR3, taken from reference TRBV7-9 and TRBJ1-6): DTGVSQNPRHKITKRGQNVTFRCDPISEHNRLYWYRQTLGQGPEFLTYFQNEAQLEKSRLLSDRFSAERPKGSFSTLEIQRTEQGDSAMYLCASSLGREWHSPLHFGNGTRLTVT.

This clonotype showed up just a few times. This chain connects TRBV7-8 to TRBJ2-1, with TRBD2 matching over 10 bases. Germline V gene lookup returns CDR1 SGHVS and CDR2 FQNEAQ. The CDR3 has 15 residues. Trimming at V came to 2 bases and at J to 6 bases, leaving 4 bases not matched to a gene. CDR3 region: CASSLLLAGSNEQFF. CDR3 nucleotide sequence: TGTGCCAGCAGCTTATTACTAGCGGGGAGCAATGAGCAGTTCTTC.

This clonotype appeared a few times. The rearrangement joins TRBV6-2 or TRBV6-3 to TRBJ2-3, with D perhaps matching TRBD1 or TRBD2 (5 bases each). The CDR3 runs to 14 residues. Germline CDR1 reads MNHEY; CDR2 reads SVGEGT. V was cut by 7 bases and J by 2 bases, with 13 bases left in between. The CDR3 DNA reads TGTGCCAGCACCTTAGGGGAGCTCACAGATACGCAGTATTTT. The encoded protein is CASTLGELTDTQYF.

This chain connects TRBV11-2 to TRBJ2-3; D remains unclear. V lost 5 bases, J lost 5 bases, and 11 bases lay in between. This CDR3 comprises 13 residues. CDR1 and CDR2 from the germline V gene are SGHAT and FQNNGV. The CDR3 coding sequence is TGTGCCAGCAGCCCCAGGACCGTAGATACGCAGTATTTT. Translated: CASSPRTVDTQYF.

This clonotype was counted many times. J is TRBJ2-1 and V is TRBV6-2 or TRBV6-3; 9 bases match TRBD2. CDR3 size: 15 residues. The trim removed 7 bases at V and 4 bases at J, leaving 8 bases unmatched. CDR1 is MNHEY and CDR2 is SVGEGT in the germline V gene. CDR3 sequence reads: CASIVSGGEYNEQFF. The CDR3 DNA reads as TGTGCCAGCATTGTTAGCGGGGGAGAATACAATGAGCAGTTCTTC.

This clonotype was seen only a few times. CDR3 loop: CASSYAGTQPQHF. In DNA, the CDR3 is TGTGCCAGCAGTTATGCCGGGACTCAGCCCCAGCATTTT. V is TRBV12-3 or TRBV12-4 and J is TRBJ1-5; TRBD1 is a possible D gene (5 bases). V was clipped by 4 bases and J by 6 bases, with 10 bases between them. The CDR3 extends over 13 amino acids.